The TCR beta chain described here comes from a study of CD8+CD57+ T cells in acquired aplastic anemia (dated by TCRdb to 2016 to 2019). As for the study more broadly: Extracted DNA from sorted CD4+ and CD8+ cells averaged about 2.9 ug, ranging from roughly 0.19 to 27.4 ug. A CD8+CD57+ expansion meant a frequency higher than the mean frequency seen in healthy subjects. Beyond this particular receptor, the publication reports: Although roughly 30 CD8+ CDR3 sequences were shared by patients and controls, these sequences appeared highly expressed in patients and within the immunodominant clones of patients. CD8+ Simpson's diversity did not differ significantly between patients and healthy controls (P=0.060).

Flow cytometry had shown CD8+CD57+ cell expansion in the patients selected for sequencing. Every patient had a diagnosis of severe acquired aplastic anemia based on International Study of Aplastic Anemia and Agranulocytosis and Camitta criteria. Patients had received no therapy at the time of blood sampling. The study deep-sequenced TCR repertoires of sorted CD4+ and CD8+ blood T cells from severe aplastic anemia patients and healthy subjects. Patients were enrolled under clinicaltrials.gov protocols 00001620, 01623167, 00001397, 00071045, 00081523 and 00961064 in the USA. Ficoll-Paque density gradient centrifugation was used to isolate peripheral blood mononuclear cells. Before DNA extraction, CD4+ and CD8+ T cells were sorted by FACS or by magnetic beads. This clonotype has at least ten counts. Its antigen is still unknown. Per-base qualities were not stored, and no clone one base away is much larger.

The CDR3 numbers 15 residues from cysteine through phenylalanine. CDR3 DNA only is kept here, 45 bases in frame from base 1. Trimming leaves V shorter by 4 bases and J shorter by 6 bases, with the junction holding 3 bases beyond the gene matches. CDR1 SGDLS and CDR2 YYNGEE are derived from the germline V gene. Genomic DNA served as template for TCR beta VDJ combination and CDR3 sequence profiling. TCR repertoire sequencing was run on an Illumina HiSeq 2000. The original methods were these. Repertoires were assessed using TRBV/TRBJ rearrangement plots, CDR3 size and DJ length profiles, and Simpson's diversity index. The most abundant DNA sequence in the deep sequencing data was defined as the immunodominant clone. CDR3 amino acid sequences were checked for sharing across subjects and were also compared against the VDJdb database and published repertoires. Using fastp trimming at Q25 and MiXCR clonotype assembly, TCRdb reanalyzed the public sequencing data and kept in-frame beta chains. One record per CDR3 amino acid sequence lists the most common genes and DNA. TCRdb assigned the V and J calls; the authors' analysis was not used. The sample table holds approximately 170,000 distinct CDR3 sequences, of which more than 45% were seen once. The ten largest make up 3.2% of the sample.

The rearrangement joined TRBV9 to TRBJ2-2, with 13 junctional bases fitting TRBD2. This TCR was sampled from a human donor with aplastic anemia. Sequenced: sorted CD4+, CD8+, or CD8+CD57+ T cells (not recorded which) from PBMCs. The DNA sequence is given as TGTGCCAGCAGCACTAGCGGGGGGGGGCCCGGGGAGCTGTTTTTT. Translation gives CASSTSGGGPGELFF.